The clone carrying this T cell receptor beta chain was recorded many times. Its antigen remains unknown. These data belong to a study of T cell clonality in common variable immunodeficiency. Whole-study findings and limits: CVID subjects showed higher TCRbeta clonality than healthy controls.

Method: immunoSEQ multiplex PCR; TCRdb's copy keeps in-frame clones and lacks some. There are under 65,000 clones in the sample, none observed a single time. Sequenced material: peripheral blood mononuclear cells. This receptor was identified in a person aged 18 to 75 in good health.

The CDR3 spells CASSLGGGGVTEAFF. The CDR3 bases that were read are TGCGCCAGCAGCTTGGGAGGGGGAGGGGTCACTGAA. V gene TRBV5-1 combines with J gene TRBJ1-1; D perhaps matches TRBD1 (6 bases). Coverage ceases 3 residues before the CDR3 finishes, and the germline J gene fills in the end. The CDR3 totals 15 residues. The V gene's germline CDR1 is SGHRS and CDR2 YFSETQ. Trimming took off 0 bases at V and 4 bases at J, with 13 bases between the two ends.